The T cell receptor beta chain described here comes from a study of shared clonotypes between healthy human individuals. The CDR3 length is 12 residues. V lost 5 bases and J lost 4, with 8 bases in between. CDR1 and CDR2 (germline): MDHEN, SYDVKM. For this clone: The sample holds other DNA sequences that translate to the same CDR3.

Profiling relied on immunoSEQ multiplex PCR, and the TCRdb table lists in-frame clones only, not all of them. In the table there are about 2.1 million clones, roughly 91% of which are singletons. Naive CD8 cells lacked CD45RO and underwent positive selection for CCR7, leaving out terminally differentiated effector memory CD45RA+ cells. The chain couples TRBV28 to TRBJ1-1; D gene unclear. Sample: naive CD8+ T cells from PBMCs. This receptor was obtained from a man aged 18-30 years in good health. Some clones in this sample may be carry-over from other donors' samples. CDR3 nucleotides: TGTGCCAGCAGTCTCGGGTCCACTGAAGCTTTCTTT. Amino acid sequence: CASSLGSTEAFF.